These T cell receptor beta chains were read from a single sample in a study of shared clonotypes between healthy human individuals. Using immunoSEQ multiplex PCR, the repertoire was profiled, and TCRdb retains in-frame clones only, with some absent. Of approximately 1.9 million clones listed, 85% to 95% are singletons. The specimen sequenced was naive CD8+ T cells from PBMCs. The receptors shown here come from a man younger than 35 in good health. Some clones in this sample may be carry-over from other donors' samples. CDR3s include the opening cysteine and the closing phenylalanine or tryptophan. A D gene is named only where the DNA matches it firmly. Clone sizes are given selectively: once, few, many, or a class where the clone is expanded.

TRBJ2-1,NA,TRBD2,TRBV15,TGTGCCACCAGCAGATCCGGGACTAGTGGGAACAATGAGCAGTTCTTC,CATSRSGTSGNNEQFF
TRBJ2-7,NA,NA,TRBV28,TGTGCCAGCAGTTTAGTAAGGTACGAGCAGTACTTC,CASSLVRYEQYF
TRBJ2-2,NA,TRBD2,TRBV28,TGTGCCAGCAGTTTGGGACTATCATACACCGGGGAGCTGTTTTTT,CASSLGLSYTGELFF
TRBJ2-7,NA,NA,TRBV6-5,TGTGCCAGCAGTTACTCCGGGGTAACCTACGAGCAGTACTTC,CASSYSGVTYEQYF
TRBJ2-7,NA,TRBD2,TRBV19,TGTGCCAGTAGCCGCGGCCCCGCGGGAGAGTTATCGTACGAGCAGTACTTC,CASSRGPAGELSYEQYF
TRBJ2-7,NA,NA,TRBV4-3,TGCGCCAGCAGCCAAGAGAGGGGCACGGTGGGGGAGCAGTACTTC,CASSQERGTVGEQYF
TRBJ1-1,NA,NA,TRBV7-9,TGTGCCAGCAGCTCTGAAGCTTTCTTT,CASSSEAFF
TRBJ2-2,NA,NA,TRBV6-6,TGTGCCAGCAGTCCCCCCCCGGGGAGGAACACCGGGGAGCTGTTTTTT,CASSPPPGRNTGELFF
TRBJ2-5,NA,TRBD2,TRBV27,TGTGCCAGCAGTCCCCTCGCTCGGACTAGCGGGAGTGGGGAGACCCAGTACTTC,CASSPLARTSGSGETQYF
TRBJ2-1,NA,TRBD1,TRBV7-9,TGTGCCAGCAGCGGCGGACAGGGGCCCGGCGGTTACAATGAGCAGTTCTTC,CASSGGQGPGGYNEQFF
TRBJ2-1,NA,NA,TRBV9,TGTGCCAGCAGCCCCCTGCGTCCCGTGCACAATGAGCAGTTCTTC,CASSPLRPVHNEQFF
TRBJ2-3,NA,NA,TRBV7-6,TGTGCCAGCAGCTTCTACCCAGGGGGCACAGATACGCAGTATTTT,CASSFYPGGTDTQYF
TRBJ2-3,NA,NA,TRBV14,TGTGCCAGCAGATGTTCGAGGCTTTTCGATACGCAGTATTTT,CASRCSRLFDTQYF
TRBJ1-3,NA,NA,TRBV28,TGTGCCAGCAGTCTACAGGATTCTGGAAACACCATATATTTT,CASSLQDSGNTIYF
TRBJ2-1,NA,TRBD2,TRBV28,TGTGCCAGCAGCGCTCGACCGGGACTACCTTCCTACAATGAGCAGTTCTTC,CASSARPGLPSYNEQFF
TRBJ2-6,NA,TRBD1,TRBV18,TGTGCCAGCACCCGGCGGACAGGGCGGGACTCTGGGGCCAACGTCCTGACTTTC,CASTRRTGRDSGANVLTF
TRBJ2-1,NA,TRBD1,TRBV28,TGTGCCAGCAGTTTTACTGGACAGGGAGACAATGAGCAGTTCTTC,CASSFTGQGDNEQFF
TRBJ2-7,NA,NA,TRBV19,TGTGCCAGTAGTACCGGGACAAAAAAAGCCTACGAGCAGTACTTC,CASSTGTKKAYEQYF
TRBJ2-7,NA,TRBD1,TRBV27,TGTGCCAGCAGCCGGACAGGACCCTACGAGCAGTACTTC,CASSRTGPYEQYF
TRBJ2-3,NA,NA,TRBV7-3,TGTGCCAGCAGCTCTACAGTATCATACTCCTCCGGTACGCAGTATTTT,CASSSTVSYSSGTQYF
TRBJ1-2,NA,NA,TRBV5-6,TGTGCCAGCAGCTCGGGACAATCGGGACGAGGCTATGGCTACACCTTC,CASSSGQSGRGYGYTF
TRBJ2-1,NA,TRBD1,TRBV7-9,TGTGCCAGCAGCTTAGGCCCCTATGGGACAGGGACATTCAATGAGCAGTTCTTC,CASSLGPYGTGTFNEQFF
TRBJ2-6,NA,NA,TRBV9,TGTGCCAGCAGCTGGGGGGAAGCTGGGGCCAACGTCCTGACTTTC,CASSWGEAGANVLTF
TRBJ1-1,few,TRBD1,TRBV29-1,TGCAGCGTGACAGGGGGCGCGGGGAACACTGAAGCTTTCTTT,CSVTGGAGNTEAFF
TRBJ1-6,NA,NA,TRBV27,TGTGCCAGCAGTTTCGCAAATTCACCCCTCCACTTT,CASSFANSPLHF
TRBJ1-2,NA,TRBD1,TRBV4-1,TGCGCCAGCAGCCAACTACAGGGGGGGCTTTATGGCTACACCTTC,CASSQLQGGLYGYTF
TRBJ2-5,NA,NA,TRBV28,TGTGCCAGCAGCACCCGGTGGGAGCGCGGAAAAGAGACCCAGTACTTC,CASSTRWERGKETQYF
TRBJ1-5,NA,NA,TRBV4-1,TGCGCCAGCAGCCAAGTCTCAGGGCAGCCCCAGCATTTT,CASSQVSGQPQHF
TRBJ2-2,NA,TRBD2,TRBV7-8,TGTGCCAGCAGCTTGCGTGAGCGGGAAAAGGACACCGGGGAGCTGTTTTTT,CASSLREREKDTGELFF
TRBJ2-2,NA,NA,TRBV4-1,TGCGCCAGCAGTCGAACAGGGACCGGGGAGCTGTTTTTT,CASSRTGTGELFF
TRBJ1-5,NA,NA,TRBV28,TGTGCCAGCGGCCGTATAGGGGGGGGCAATCAGCCCCAGCATTTT,CASGRIGGGNQPQHF
TRBJ1-1,NA,NA,TRBV5-1,TGCGCCAGCAGCTTGGGGGAGGGGCGCGTTCCTGAAGCTTTCTTT,CASSLGEGRVPEAFF
TRBJ1-1,NA,NA,TRBV5-1,TGCGCCAGCAGCTTGGAAGGGGTCAGGGGATTACCACAAGCTTTCTTT,CASSLEGVRGLPQAFF
TRBJ1-2,NA,NA,TRBV5-6,TGTGCCAGCAGCGCCGGGGTTGGGTTTGGCTACACCTTC,CASSAGVGFGYTF
TRBJ2-1,NA,NA,TRBV9,TGTGCCAGCACCAGTAGCATCCTAGGCAATGAGCAGTTCTTC,CASTSSILGNEQFF
TRBJ1-4,NA,TRBD1,TRBV13,TGTGCCAGCAGCGTGAGACAGGGGGCGGCTAATGAAAAACTGTTTTTT,CASSVRQGAANEKLFF
TRBJ2-3,NA,NA,TRBV9,TGTGCCAGCAGCGAGAGTCGTTGGTCTAGCACAGATACGCAGTATTTT,CASSESRWSSTDTQYF
TRBJ2-1,NA,NA,TRBV29-1,TGCAGCGTTCTAGCAGGTTACAATGAGCAGTTCTTC,CSVLAGYNEQFF
TRBJ2-1,NA,NA,TRBV4-1,TGCGCCAGCAGCCAAGATCGTGAGGATGAGCAGTTCTTC,CASSQDREDEQFF
TRBJ2-4,NA,NA,TRBV10-3,TGTGCCATCAGTGAGGACAGGTCAAAGGAAAACATTCAGTACTTC,CAISEDRSKENIQYF
TRBJ2-7,NA,NA,TRBV28,TGTGCCAGCAGTTTGGATTCCACATACGAGCAGTACTTC,CASSLDSTYEQYF
TRBJ2-3,NA,NA,TRBV7-9,TGTGCCAGCGGGGCAGGGTTTGACACAGATACGCAGTATTTT,CASGAGFDTDTQYF
TRBJ2-1,NA,NA,TRBV9,TGTGCCAGCAGCACTCAACAGGGAAATGAGCAGTTCTTC,CASSTQQGNEQFF
TRBJ2-3,NA,NA,TRBV19,TGTGCCAGTAGTCCCCGCGAGGCAGATACGCAGTATTTT,CASSPREADTQYF
TRBJ1-1,NA,TRBD1,TRBV6-1,TGTGCCAGCGGTGACAGGGCGAACACTGAAGCTTTCTTT,CASGDRANTEAFF